This TCR beta chain was identified in a study of blood T cell repertoires in COVID-19. Study overall: COVID-19 samples from acute and convalescent phases originated in the United States, Italy and Spain. The analysed material was cDNA or gDNA that came from T cells, B-cell-depleted T cells, or PBMCs.

In the original workflow: By means of reference gene primer amplification, nucleated cell counts were estimated. Method: immunoSEQ multiplex PCR; TCRdb's copy keeps in-frame clones and lacks some. Clone size and V and J calls were adopted from that table, with D and trimming inferred from the DNA. The sample has approximately 250,000 clones, about 83% seen once. This clone was observed a handful of times. Germline CDR1 LGHNA, CDR2 YNFKEQ. CDR3 size: 16 residues. V was clipped by 3 bases and J by 2 bases, with 13 bases between them. Sample: peripheral blood. The chain combines TRBV4-2 with TRBJ1-4, with D possibly matching TRBD1 (5 bases). This TCR was recovered from a middle-aged woman who had recovered from COVID-19. In nucleotides, the CDR3 is TGTGCCAGCAGCCAGGTTGGACATTCTACTAATGAAAAACTGTTTTTT. It specifies CASSQVGHSTNEKLFF.